Sequencing of this T cell receptor beta chain was carried out in a study of early T cells in non-severe SARS-CoV-2 infection. Background on the study: Chains stayed unpaired after sequencing of bulk RNA from unsorted whole blood.

Unique molecular identifiers (one per individual cDNA molecule) were attached. TCRdb recomputed calls from the 5' RACE reads with MiXCR, one row per CDR3 protein. The profile shows about 89,000 distinct CDR3 sequences, roughly 17% of them singletons. V was cut by 6 bases and J by 13 bases, with 22 bases left in between. Germline CDR1 and CDR2: MDHEN and SYDVKM. This CDR3 is 15 amino acids long. This chain uses TRBV28 with TRBJ1-6, with D maybe TRBD1 (5 bases). This material consisted of whole blood, taken at baseline. The clonotype comes from an adult who was a healthcare worker with PCR-confirmed SARS-CoV-2 infection or an uninfected control (not recorded which). As DNA, the CDR3 is TGTGCCAGCAGATCCAGGGAGGCAGGGAGGACTCCCCTCCACTTT. This encodes CASRSREAGRTPLHF.